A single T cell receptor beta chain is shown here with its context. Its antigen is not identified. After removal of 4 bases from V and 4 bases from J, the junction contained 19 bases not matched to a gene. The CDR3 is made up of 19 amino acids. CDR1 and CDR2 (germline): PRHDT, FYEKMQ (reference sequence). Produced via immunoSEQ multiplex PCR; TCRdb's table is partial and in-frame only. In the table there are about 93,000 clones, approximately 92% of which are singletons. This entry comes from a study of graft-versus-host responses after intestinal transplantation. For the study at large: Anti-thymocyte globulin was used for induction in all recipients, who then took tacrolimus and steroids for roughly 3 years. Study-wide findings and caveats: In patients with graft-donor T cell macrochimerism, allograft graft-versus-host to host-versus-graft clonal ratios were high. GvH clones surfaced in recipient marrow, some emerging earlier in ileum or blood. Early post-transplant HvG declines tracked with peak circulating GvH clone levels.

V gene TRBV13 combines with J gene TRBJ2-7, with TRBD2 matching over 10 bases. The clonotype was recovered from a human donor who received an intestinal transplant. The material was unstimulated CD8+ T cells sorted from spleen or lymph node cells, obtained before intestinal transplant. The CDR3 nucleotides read TGTGCCAGCAGCTCCCTAGCGGGAGTTGATTTTCGGACAGGGTACGAGCAGTACTTC. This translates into CASSSLAGVDFRTGYEQYF.